Listed below are T cell receptor beta chains from one sample, sequenced in a study of Ad26.COV2.S vaccination and SARS-CoV-2 variants. Some clones are missing from TCRdb's copy, which holds only in-frame ones; the method was immunoSEQ multiplex PCR. The sample holds over 400,000 clones; roughly 90% are singletons and the top ten take around 1.7%. This specimen consisted of peripheral blood, obtained in a trial of Ad26.COV2.S vaccine versus placebo. The receptors come from a person between 18 and 65 years old who received the Ad26.COV2.S COVID-19 vaccine or a placebo. Both conserved end residues are part of each CDR3.

CAWRPRAGSNQPQHF TRBV30
CSAGTGKGGEQYF TRBV29-1
CASSSGLAGGQETQYF TRBV11-2
CSVGDGATYNEQFF TRBV29-1
CASSSGLNTEAFF TRBV27
CASSQGNTIYF TRBV4-1
CASSEALQVTVQYEQYF TRBV6-1
CASSETFLGNEQFF TRBV2
CASSSGQTNTEAFF TRBV11-3
CSAGGNEQFF TRBV29-1
CASSWDREKKDTQYF TRBV28
CASSQTGGGNEKLFF TRBV7-9
CATSRRSDTQYF TRBV15
CASSPKSNRRNGYTF TRBV18
CASSLTGVAYEQYF TRBV5-6
CASSPILGLNQETQYF TRBV18
CASSSTGGVYGYTF TRBV11-2
CASGPGQGSGGELFF TRBV12-5
CASSLGSGTSTDTQYF TRBV5-1
CASTPGGSFYGYTF TRBV28
CASSHQGSYEQYF TRBV6-6
CASSDGPNQPQHF TRBV6-1
CAWSHWGPDGNQPQHF TRBV30
CASSQVNQAPLNTEAFF TRBV4-1
CASSLVPGQGFYGYTF TRBV5-6
CASSFPDRSRGEQYF TRBV5-8
CASSLSLGEAFF TRBV7-2
CASRPDPSGNTIYF TRBV6-6
CASITDRAYNSPLHF TRBV28
CASSGRVGRTRIVYGYTF TRBV6-2/TRBV6-3
CASSFDRQAPHF TRBV5-6
CASSVLPGDYGYTF TRBV9
CASSLEASDYYEQYF TRBV7-8
CASSQDLIEQYF TRBV4-1
CATSASGQNLGEQFF TRBV24-1
CASIPQGSLEQYF TRBV27
CASSFRSSYNSPLHF TRBV28
CASSYSGGPTYEQYF TRBV6-6
CASSYGITSNQPQHF TRBV6-2/TRBV6-3
CASSFRGGGSYNEQFF TRBV11-2
CASSGGGDSYEQYF TRBV5-1